This TCR beta chain was found in a study of early T cells in non-severe SARS-CoV-2 infection. This clonotype has a handful of counts. CDR3 length: 16 residues. Trimming left V 1 base short and J 1 base short, with 13 bases between. The library protocol tagged individual cDNA molecules with unique molecular identifiers. TCRdb re-called the 5' RACE reads with MiXCR, one entry per CDR3 protein. The table lists roughly 93,000 distinct CDR3 sequences, about 14% of them singletons, with about 0.59% in the top ten. The source of this sequence is an adult who was a healthcare worker with PCR-confirmed SARS-CoV-2 infection or an uninfected control (not recorded which). The chain recombines TRBV12-3 or TRBV12-4 with TRBJ2-5; D may be TRBD1 or TRBD2 (5 bases each). The sequenced sample was whole blood. The CDR3 here is CASSLGLLGGQETQYF. The CDR3 DNA reads as TGTGCCAGCAGTTTAGGACTTCTTGGGGGCCAAGAGACCCAGTACTTC.